The clone carrying this T cell receptor beta chain was counted between two and nine times. No antigen is known for it. This sample is part of a study of response to subunit inactivated influenza vaccine. Findings of the study overall: Authors suggested each seasonal influenza vaccination recruits few new T cells.

In TCRdb, the RT-PCR reads were re-called with MiXCR into one record per CDR3 protein. The table includes about 700,000 distinct CDR3 sequences, 12% to 15% detected once. The CDR3 covers 15 residues. Trimming took off 5 bases at V and 5 bases at J, with 17 bases between the two ends. Germline loops: CDR1 SNHLY, CDR2 FYNNEI. The genes are TRBV2 and TRBJ2-3, with D possibly called TRBD1 or TRBD2 (6 bases each). Sequencing was performed on PBMCs from blood, taken around 14 days before vaccination. The TCR comes from a middle-aged man who received an inactivated influenza vaccine. CDR3 nucleotides: TGTGCCAGCAGTTGGAATGAAGGGGGGAGAGATACGCAGTATTTT. Its translation is CASSWNEGGRDTQYF.